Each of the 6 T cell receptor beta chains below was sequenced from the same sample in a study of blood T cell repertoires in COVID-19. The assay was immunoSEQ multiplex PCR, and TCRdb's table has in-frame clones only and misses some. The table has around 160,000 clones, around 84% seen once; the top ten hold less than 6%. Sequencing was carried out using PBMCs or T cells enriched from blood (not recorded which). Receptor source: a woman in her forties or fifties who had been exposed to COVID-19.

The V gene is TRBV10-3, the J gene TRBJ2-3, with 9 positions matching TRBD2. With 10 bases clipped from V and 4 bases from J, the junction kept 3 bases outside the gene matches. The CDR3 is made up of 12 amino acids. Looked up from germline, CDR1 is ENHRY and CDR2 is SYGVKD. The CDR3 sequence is CATRTSADTQYF. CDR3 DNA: TGTGCCACTCGGACTAGCGCAGATACGCAGTATTTT.

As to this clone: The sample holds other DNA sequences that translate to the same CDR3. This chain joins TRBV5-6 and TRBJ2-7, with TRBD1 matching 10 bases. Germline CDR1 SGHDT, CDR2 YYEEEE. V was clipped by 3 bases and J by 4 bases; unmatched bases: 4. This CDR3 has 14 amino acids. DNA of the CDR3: TGTGCCAGCAGCTCCGGGACAGGGGCGTACGAGCAGTACTTC. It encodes CASSSGTGAYEQYF.

The CDR3 DNA reads TGTGCCAGCAGCGCTGGACAGGTAGCGGGAAACACCATATATTTT. Translated, it gives CASSAGQVAGNTIYF. The chain has TRBV5-4 and TRBJ1-3, with 7 positions matching TRBD1. CDR3 length equals 15 residues. The ends lost 4 bases at V and 4 bases at J; junction bases unmatched: 8. Germline V gene data show CDR1 as SGHNT and CDR2 as YYREEE (reference sequence).

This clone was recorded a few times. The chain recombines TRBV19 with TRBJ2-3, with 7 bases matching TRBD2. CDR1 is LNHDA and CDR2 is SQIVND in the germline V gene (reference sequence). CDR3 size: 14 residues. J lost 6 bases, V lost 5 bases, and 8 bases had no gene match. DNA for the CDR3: TGTGCCAGTAGTTTCTGGACTAGTTCCGATACGCAGTATTTT. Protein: CASSFWTSSDTQYF.

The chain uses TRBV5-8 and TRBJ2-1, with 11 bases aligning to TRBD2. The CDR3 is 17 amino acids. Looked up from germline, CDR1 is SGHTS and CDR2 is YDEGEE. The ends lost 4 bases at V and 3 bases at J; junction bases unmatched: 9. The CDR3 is CASSPQLAGGLYNEQFF. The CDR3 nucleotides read TGTGCCAGCAGCCCCCAGCTAGCGGGGGGCCTCTACAATGAGCAGTTCTTC. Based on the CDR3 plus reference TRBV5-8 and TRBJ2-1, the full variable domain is EAGVTQSPTHLIKTRGQQATLRCSPISGHTSVYWYQQALGLGLQFLLWYDEGEERNRGNFPPRFSGRQFPNYSSELNVNALELEDSALYLCASSPQLAGGLYNEQFFGPGTRLTVL.

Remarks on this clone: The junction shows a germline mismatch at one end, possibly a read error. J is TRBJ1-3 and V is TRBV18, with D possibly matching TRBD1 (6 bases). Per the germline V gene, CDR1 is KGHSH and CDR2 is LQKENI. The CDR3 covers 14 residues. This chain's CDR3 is CASSPLPRQAIIHF. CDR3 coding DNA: TGTGCCAGCTCACCACTACCCCGACAGGCAATAATTCATTTT.